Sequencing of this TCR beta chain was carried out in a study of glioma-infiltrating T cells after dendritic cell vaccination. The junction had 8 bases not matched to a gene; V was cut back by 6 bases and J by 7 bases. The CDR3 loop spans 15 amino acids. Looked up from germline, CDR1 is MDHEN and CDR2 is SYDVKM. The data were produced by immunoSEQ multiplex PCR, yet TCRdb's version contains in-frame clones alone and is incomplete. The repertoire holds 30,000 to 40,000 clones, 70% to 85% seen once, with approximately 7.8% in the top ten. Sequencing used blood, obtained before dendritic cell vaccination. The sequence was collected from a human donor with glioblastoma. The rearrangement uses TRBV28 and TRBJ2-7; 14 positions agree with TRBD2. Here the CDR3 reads CASSPTSGGAFEQYF. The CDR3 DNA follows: TGTGCCAGCAGCCCGACTAGCGGGGGGGCGTTTGAGCAGTACTTC. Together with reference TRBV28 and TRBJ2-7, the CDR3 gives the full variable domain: DVKVTQSSRYLVKRTGEKVFLECVQDMDHENMFWYRQDPGLGLRLIYFSYDVKMKEKGDIPEGYSVSREKKERFSLILESASTNQTSMYLCASSPTSGGAFEQYFGPGTRLTVT.